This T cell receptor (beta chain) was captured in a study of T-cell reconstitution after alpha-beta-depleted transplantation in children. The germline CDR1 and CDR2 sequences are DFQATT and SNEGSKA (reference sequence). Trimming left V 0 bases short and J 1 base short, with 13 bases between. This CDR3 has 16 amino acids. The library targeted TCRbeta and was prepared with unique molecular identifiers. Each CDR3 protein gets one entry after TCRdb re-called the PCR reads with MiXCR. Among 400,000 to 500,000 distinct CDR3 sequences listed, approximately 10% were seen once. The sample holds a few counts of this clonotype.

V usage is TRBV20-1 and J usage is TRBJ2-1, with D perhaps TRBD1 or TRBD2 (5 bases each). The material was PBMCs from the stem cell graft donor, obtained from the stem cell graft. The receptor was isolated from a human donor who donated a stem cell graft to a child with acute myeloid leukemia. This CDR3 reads CSAREWGEGSYNEQFF. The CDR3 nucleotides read TGCAGTGCTAGAGAATGGGGAGAGGGGTCCTACAATGAGCAGTTCTTC.